This is a list of T cell receptor beta chains from one sample in a study of post-analysis software for immune sequencing data. Each CDR3 protein gets one entry after TCRdb re-called the PCR reads with MiXCR. The table lists 400,000 to 500,000 distinct CDR3 sequences, over 30% of them singletons. Sequencing was performed on blood. The receptors originated from a girl between 2 and 10 years old with multiple sclerosis. The CDR3 runs from the conserved cysteine through the conserved F or W. Each record gives: D gene, J gene, V gene, clone size, CDR3 DNA, CDR3 protein. D genes are given only for firm matches. Some rows have no size entry. The others give once, few or many, or a class for an expanded clone.

-,TRBJ2-7,TRBV20-1,few,TGCAGTGCTAGATCCCTCGTAGGGTTCTTCTACGAGCAGTACTTC,CSARSLVGFFYEQYF
-,TRBJ2-3,TRBV7-6,many,TGTGCCAGCAGCTTGGGAAGATTGGCGGGCGGCGTTTTAGATACGCAGTATTTT,CASSLGRLAGGVLDTQYF
-,TRBJ2-5,TRBV5-1,once,TGCGCCAGCAGCTTGGGGGGACCCCCTCAAGAGACCCAGTACTTC,CASSLGGPPQETQYF
TRBD2,TRBJ2-5,TRBV12-3/TRBV12-4,once,TGTGCCAGCAGTTTAGAGGTGCGGGAGGGCCTCGGGGAGCAGTACTTC,CASSLEVREGLGEQYF
TRBD2,TRBJ2-1,TRBV10-3,few,TGTGCCATCAGTGACTGGGCTAGCGGGAGCTCCTACAATGAGCAGTTCTTC,CAISDWASGSSYNEQFF
TRBD2,TRBJ2-3,TRBV20-1,-,TGCAGTGCTCTACTAGCGGGGGCCCGCCGGGGGAATACGCAGTATTTT,CSALLAGARRGNTQYF
-,TRBJ1-1,TRBV20-1,-,TGCAGTGCTAGAGGAGGGGGTATATCTGAAGCTTTCTTT,CSARGGGISEAFF
TRBD1,TRBJ2-7,TRBV7-3,-,TGTGCCAGCAGCTCTTACCAGGGGGACGAGCAGTACTTC,CASSSYQGDEQYF
-,TRBJ1-1,TRBV28,-,TGTGCCAGCAGTTACGCCGGGGGGCACACTGAAGCTTTCTTT,CASSYAGGHTEAFF
-,TRBJ2-3,TRBV7-2,few,TGTGCCAGCAGCTTAGTAATTCAGTACAGCACAGATACGCAGTATTTT,CASSLVIQYSTDTQYF
-,TRBJ1-1,TRBV29-1,-,TGCAGCGTTGAAGATAGGTCAAAACAGCTAAAAACGAACACTGAAGCTTTCTTT,CSVEDRSKQLKTNTEAFF
-,TRBJ1-2,TRBV27,-,TGTGCCAGCAGTTTATCAGGGGTCTATGGCTACACCTTC,CASSLSGVYGYTF
TRBD1,TRBJ2-3,TRBV29-1,few,TGTAGCGTTGGTGAGGGGGCCACCACAGATACGCAGTATTTT,CSVGEGATTDTQYF
-,TRBJ1-5,TRBV20-1,few,TGCAGTGCGTCCAGCGGTCAGCCCCAGCATTTT,CSASSGQPQHF
-,TRBJ2-7,TRBV18,-,TGTGCCAGCTCACCTGGGCACCTAGGCTACGAGCAGTACTTC,CASSPGHLGYEQYF
-,TRBJ2-1,TRBV7-9,-,TGTGCCAGCAGCTTAGAACGGTCCGGGCTACGCGAGCAGTTCTTC,CASSLERSGLREQFF
TRBD2,TRBJ2-3,TRBV7-9,few,TGTGCCAGCAGCGCAGCGGGGGGGACAGATACGCAGTATTTT,CASSAAGGTDTQYF
TRBD2,TRBJ2-7,TRBV7-2,-,TGTGCCAGCAGCACTCAGGGACTAGCGGGAGGTGGTGAGCAGTACTTC,CASSTQGLAGGGEQYF
-,TRBJ2-1,TRBV5-1,few,TGCGCCAGCAGCTTGGGACCCTACATGTTCCCCTACAATGAGCAGTTCTTC,CASSLGPYMFPYNEQFF
TRBD1,TRBJ1-1,TRBV12-3/TRBV12-4,-,TGTGCCAGCAGTTTAAGGACAGGGAGGCAGAACACTGAAGCTTTCTTT,CASSLRTGRQNTEAFF
-,TRBJ1-1,TRBV5-1,-,TGCGCCTGCAGCCCTTTAACCGGCACTGAAGCTTTCTTT,CACSPLTGTEAFF
TRBD1,TRBJ1-2,TRBV7-2,-,TGTGCCAGCAGCCAAGGACAGGGCCCGGGCTATGGTCACACCTTC,CASSQGQGPGYGHTF
-,TRBJ2-7,TRBV4-2,few,TGTGCCAGCAGCCCACAACTAGAGGGCGAGCAGTACTTC,CASSPQLEGEQYF
TRBD1,TRBJ1-5,TRBV20-1,-,TGCAGTGCTACCCGGGACAGGGTAGCCCAGCCCCAGCATTTT,CSATRDRVAQPQHF
TRBD2,TRBJ2-3,TRBV7-2,few,TGTGCCAGCAGCTTGCAAACTAGCGGGGGAACCACAGATACGCAGTATTTT,CASSLQTSGGTTDTQYF
TRBD1,TRBJ2-7,TRBV27,-,TGTGCCAGCAGTTTAACCGGGACAGGGCTATACGAGCAGTACTTC,CASSLTGTGLYEQYF
-,TRBJ1-2,TRBV10-3,few,TGTGCCATCAGTGGGACTCGCGACCTCTATGGCTACACCTTC,CAISGTRDLYGYTF
-,TRBJ1-5,TRBV20-1,few,TGCAGTGCTAGCAGGCAGGGAATCGATCAGCCCCAGCATTTT,CSASRQGIDQPQHF
-,TRBJ2-5,TRBV5-1,-,TGCGCCAGCAGCTCCCAAACGGGGGGCGCGGAGACCCAGTACTTC,CASSSQTGGAETQYF
-,TRBJ1-6,TRBV27,-,TGTGCCAGCAGTTTAGCTCTTGGTTCACCCCTCCACTTT,CASSLALGSPLHF
TRBD2,TRBJ2-5,TRBV20-1,once,TGCAGTGCTAAATTAGCGGGGGAGCTCACCGGAGGGACCCAGTACTTC,CSAKLAGELTGGTQYF
TRBD1,TRBJ2-7,TRBV7-9,few,TGTGCCAGCAGCCCTAGGACAGGGAAGGGTTACGAGCAGTACTTC,CASSPRTGKGYEQYF
-,TRBJ2-5,TRBV20-1,few,TGCAGTGCTAGAGATGGACAGATCCAAGAGACCCAGTACTTC,CSARDGQIQETQYF
-,TRBJ2-1,TRBV2,-,TGTGCCAGCAGTCCACCCGACTACCCTACTTATGAGCAGTTCTTC,CASSPPDYPTYEQFF
-,TRBJ2-7,TRBV7-3,-,TGTGCCAGCAGCTTACATTCAGGGTCCTCCTACGAGCAGTACTTC,CASSLHSGSSYEQYF
-,TRBJ2-1,TRBV10-3,-,TGTGCCATCAGTGAGTCTCTAGGGCGGGCCCTCGTCTACAATGAGCAGTTCTTC,CAISESLGRALVYNEQFF
TRBD1,TRBJ2-7,TRBV7-2,-,TGTGCCAGCAGCTTGGGGACAGGGTGGAACGAGCAGTACTTC,CASSLGTGWNEQYF
-,TRBJ2-3,TRBV7-9,-,TGTGCCGGCAGCCCTGGTGGGAATGAGCAGTATTTT,CAGSPGGNEQYF
-,TRBJ2-6,TRBV7-9,-,TGTGCCAGCAGCTTAATTTCCGGGGCTGGGGCCAACGTCCTGACTTTC,CASSLISGAGANVLTF
-,TRBJ1-1,TRBV7-8,-,TGTGCCAGCAGCTTACCGGCAAGCAGTCACCCTGAAGCTTTCTTT,CASSLPASSHPEAFF
TRBD1,TRBJ2-3,TRBV10-3,-,TGTGCCATTAGGACAGGGCAGAGGTCAGATACGCAGTATTTT,CAIRTGQRSDTQYF
TRBD2,TRBJ2-5,TRBV7-8,few,TGTGCCAGCAGCTTAGAAGCTAGCGGGAGGGCCATTATGGAGACCCAGTACTTC,CASSLEASGRAIMETQYF
TRBD2,TRBJ2-5,TRBV6-5,-,TGTGCCAGCAGGTATAGCGGGAACCAAGAGACCCAGTACTTC,CASRYSGNQETQYF
-,TRBJ2-3,TRBV29-1,few,TGCAGCGTTGACCCCCGATTCACAGATACGCAGTATTTT,CSVDPRFTDTQYF
TRBD2,TRBJ2-1,TRBV7-3,few,TGTGCCAGCAGCCCAAATAGCGGGTTCTCCTACAATGAGCAGTTCTTC,CASSPNSGFSYNEQFF
-,TRBJ1-4,TRBV30,once,TGTGCCTGGGCTCCCCCCGGGGGAACTGTTGCAACTAATGAAAAACTGTTTTTT,CAWAPPGGTVATNEKLFF
-,TRBJ1-6,TRBV20-1,-,TGCAGTGCTAGAGATCCGGACAACGCTTTCGGGCGGTATTCACCCCTCCACTTT,CSARDPDNAFGRYSPLHF
TRBD1,TRBJ2-4,TRBV6-5,-,TGTGCCAGCAGTTACTCGGCGACAGGGTTAGGAAACATTCAGTACTTC,CASSYSATGLGNIQYF
-,TRBJ2-3,TRBV5-1,-,TGCGCCAGCAGCTTCGACAGCACAGATACGCAGTATTTT,CASSFDSTDTQYF
TRBD2,TRBJ2-1,TRBV15,few,TGTGCCACCAGCAGAGATCGGGGGACTAGCGGGGAGCAGTTCTTC,CATSRDRGTSGEQFF
-,TRBJ1-5,TRBV7-8,-,TGTGCCAGCAGCCCGCCTTCAGGGAACCATCAGCCCCAGCATTTT,CASSPPSGNHQPQHF
-,TRBJ2-5,TRBV12-3/TRBV12-4,few,TGTGCCAGCAGTTACGGGGGCACCCAAGGGACCCAGTACTTC,CASSYGGTQGTQYF
-,TRBJ2-1,TRBV5-1,few,TGCGCCAGCAGCTTCGAGACTCCGCCGGGCGAGCAGTTCTTC,CASSFETPPGEQFF
-,TRBJ1-1,TRBV7-3,-,TGTGCCAGCAGTAGGGGCACGAACACTGAAGCTTTCTTT,CASSRGTNTEAFF
-,TRBJ2-1,TRBV28,-,TGTGCCAGCAGTTTACCCCAAAGTAAGGGGAGACCCTACAATGAGCAGTTCTTC,CASSLPQSKGRPYNEQFF